The 18 T cell receptor beta chains in this list originate from one sample, sequenced in a study of blood T cell repertoires in COVID-19. Assay used: immunoSEQ multiplex PCR; TCRdb lists only in-frame clones, some missing. The repertoire holds hundreds of thousands of clones, with about 91% as singletons. The sample comprised peripheral blood. All receptors derive from a woman in her 30s with COVID-19, enrolled during active disease.

This sequence joins TRBV7-8 and TRBJ1-2; D remains ambiguous. V dropped 1 base and J dropped 2 bases, with 5 bases sitting between them. The CDR3 is 13 amino acids. Germline V gene lookup returns CDR1 SGHVS and CDR2 FQNEAQ. The CDR3 is CASSLGVNYGYTF. The DNA for the CDR3 is TGTGCCAGCAGCTTAGGAGTAAACTATGGCTACACCTTC.

The chain is built from TRBV3-1 (or the pseudogene TRBV3-2) and TRBJ1-1; D might be TRBD1 (5 bases). V shed 4 bases and J shed 1 base, with 13 bases lying between them. CDR3 length: 15 residues. CDR1 is LGHDT, CDR2 YNNKEL, per germline (reference sequence). The CDR3 region is CASSPQDIPNTEAFF. The CDR3 DNA follows: TGTGCCAGCAGCCCCCAGGACATTCCGAACACTGAAGCTTTCTTT.

This clone was seen once. The chain is built from TRBV21-1 and TRBJ1-6; the DNA was not compared with TRBD1, the D call given in the table. TRBV21-1 is a listed pseudogene. The CDR3 consists of 17 residues. The DNA of the CDR3 is TGTGCCAGGACCCACTTCGGGGACAGGGAAGGAGGATCACCCCTCCACTTT. Translating gives CARTHFGDREGGSPLHF.

The V and J genes are TRBV24-1 and TRBJ2-3; D gene ambiguous. The CDR3 runs 14 residues. Germline V gene sequence: CDR1 KGHDR, CDR2 SFDVKD. V was cut by 4 bases and J by 3 bases, with 10 bases left in between. CDR3: CATSDSDWTDTQYF. CDR3 nucleotides: TGTGCCACCAGTGACTCCGACTGGACAGATACGCAGTATTTT.

This rearrangement joins TRBV28 to TRBJ1-6; TRBD1 might be the D (6 bases). V gave up 6 bases and J gave up 1 base, with 19 bases separating them. Germline CDR1 and CDR2: MDHEN and SYDVKM. This CDR3 region has 18 residues. This CDR3 is CASSFSGTRQSYNSPLHF. CDR3 nucleotide sequence: TGTGCCAGCAGCTTCTCCGGGACACGTCAATCCTATAATTCACCCCTCCACTTT.

This clone has a single count. The rearrangement uses TRBV4-3 and TRBJ2-5, with TRBD2 matching over 7 bases. V was clipped by 0 bases and J by 4 bases; unmatched bases: 5. The CDR3 length is 15 residues. Germline V CDR1 and CDR2: LGHNA, YSLEER. Here the CDR3 DNA reads TGCGCCAGCAGCCAAGATTTCGGGGGGTCAGAGACCCAGTACTTC. Protein product: CASSQDFGGSETQYF.

This chain uses TRBV29-1 with TRBJ1-1; TRBD1 is a possible D gene (5 bases). The CDR3 consists of 14 residues. V was pared by 3 bases and J by 4 bases, with 15 bases between. Per the germline V gene, CDR1 is SQVTM and CDR2 is ANQGSEA. CDR3 in amino acids: CSVDSAGRGTEAFF. CDR3 sequence (DNA): TGCAGCGTTGACTCGGCAGGGCGGGGCACTGAAGCTTTCTTT.

The sample holds a few counts of this clone. The chain couples TRBV29-1 to TRBJ1-1, with D possibly TRBD1 on 6 matching bases. Germline V gene data show CDR1 as SQVTM and CDR2 as ANQGSEA. V lost 7 bases, J lost 0 bases, and 15 bases lay in between. This CDR3 region has 14 residues. The CDR3 DNA is TGCAGCGGCACCCGGGGGGCAGTGAACACTGAAGCTTTCTTT. Translation gives CSGTRGAVNTEAFF.

The chain couples TRBV5-4 to TRBJ1-2; the D is unclear. The CDR3 covers 16 residues. The V gene's germline CDR1 is SGHNT and CDR2 YYREEE (reference sequence). V lost 3 bases to trimming and J lost 0 bases, with 15 bases between them. The CDR3: CASSSTMTRSNYGYTF. Here the CDR3 DNA reads TGTGCCAGCAGCTCTACGATGACAAGGTCTAACTATGGCTACACCTTC.

This clone occurred once. The chain employs TRBV14 and TRBJ2-1; D may be TRBD1 (5 bases). The CDR3 contains 13 residues. V was trimmed by 6 bases and J by 4 bases, leaving 10 bases between them. Germline values: CDR1 SGHDN, CDR2 FVKESK. The CDR3 nucleotides read TGTGCCAGCAGACTCGACAGTTACAATGAGCAGTTCTTC. Protein sequence: CASRLDSYNEQFF.

The genes are TRBV2 and TRBJ1-1; D might be TRBD1 (6 bases). V gave up 4 bases and J gave up 2 bases, with 14 bases separating them. Germline V gene data show CDR1 as SNHLY and CDR2 as FYNNEI. The CDR3 is made up of 15 amino acids. CDR3 in DNA: TGTGCCAGCAGTGCACTACAGGGAATCAACACTGAAGCTTTCTTT. Translation gives CASSALQGINTEAFF.

The chain employs TRBV7-2 and TRBJ1-1, with D maybe TRBD1 (6 bases). Germline CDR1 is SGHTA and CDR2 is FQGNSA. The CDR3 has 16 residues. V was clipped by 5 bases and J by 0 bases, with 16 bases between them. CDR3 protein: CASSAPGGAMNTEAFF. The CDR3 coding sequence is TGTGCCAGCAGCGCCCCGGGGGGGGCCATGAACACTGAAGCTTTCTTT. The whole variable domain, filled in from reference TRBV7-2 and TRBJ1-1, reads GAGVSQSPSNKVTEKGKDVELRCDPISGHTALYWYRQSLGQGLEFLIYFQGNSAPDKSGLPSDRFSAERTGGSVSTLTIQRTQQEDSAVYLCASSAPGGAMNTEAFFGQGTRLTVV.

V usage is TRBV10-3 and J usage is TRBJ1-1; D remains ambiguous. This CDR3 is 13 amino acids long. Germline CDR1 reads ENHRY; CDR2 reads SYGVKD. V shed 3 bases and J shed 6 bases, with 11 bases lying between them. The CDR3 is CAISDMTGAEAFF. In DNA, the CDR3 is TGTGCCATCAGTGACATGACCGGAGCTGAAGCTTTCTTT.

J is TRBJ1-6 and V is TRBV10-3; D might be TRBD1 (6 bases). Trimming stripped 5 bases from V and 9 bases from J, with 14 bases between. This CDR3 is 14 amino acids long. Germline CDR1 ENHRY, CDR2 SYGVKD. The CDR3 spells CAISKDRDSSPLHF. The CDR3, as DNA: TGTGCCATCAGTAAGGACAGAGATAGTTCACCCCTCCACTTT.

The V call is TRBV19, the J call TRBJ2-4, with 9 bases fitting TRBD1. Germline-derived CDR1 and CDR2 are LNHDA and SQIVND (reference sequence). V lost 4 bases, J lost 3 bases, and 16 bases stayed unmatched. CDR3 length: 19 amino acids. The CDR3 protein is CASSTGTGYPPGVKNIQYF. CDR3 in DNA: TGTGCCAGTAGTACAGGGACAGGGTACCCACCAGGGGTCAAAAACATTCAGTACTTC.

This chain links TRBV10-1 with TRBJ2-1, with TRBD2 identical over 9 bases. Germline lookup yields CDR1 WNHNN and CDR2 SYGVQD (reference sequence). Trimming took 6 bases from V and 10 from J; bases not matched to a gene: 22. The CDR3 totals 18 residues. The CDR3 protein is CASRGTGGRDARDEEQFF. In nucleotides, the CDR3 is TGCGCCAGCAGAGGCACCGGCGGGAGGGACGCGCGGGATGAAGAGCAGTTCTTC.

The V and J genes are TRBV29-1 and TRBJ1-1; D unresolved. Per the germline V gene, CDR1 is SQVTM and CDR2 is ANQGSEA. The CDR3 consists of 12 residues. Trimming shortened V by 5 bases and J by 1 base, and 8 bases separated the two germline ends. The CDR3 here is CSVLTGNTEAFF. CDR3 in DNA: TGCAGCGTTTTAACCGGGAACACTGAAGCTTTCTTT.

In DNA, the CDR3 is TGCGCCAGCAGCCAAGAGCCCCAGGGGTTAGGTAATGAAAAACTGTTTTTT. Translated, it gives CASSQEPQGLGNEKLFF. The V and J genes are TRBV4-3 and TRBJ1-4; the D gene is possibly TRBD1 (6 bases). Germline V gives CDR1 LGHNA, CDR2 YSLEER. The V end was cut by 0 bases, the J end by 4 bases, with 15 bases between. The CDR3 loop spans 17 amino acids.